The 7 T cell receptor beta chains below come from one sample, sequenced in a study of T cell repertoires in cytomegalovirus infection. TCRdb processed the reads anew with MiXCR; each CDR3 protein has one entry. The sample has about 310,000 distinct CDR3 sequences, roughly a tenth seen once. Sequencing used PBMCs. The receptors were gathered from a human donor in good health (CMV status not recorded). Some clones in this sample may be carry-over from other donors' samples.

This clonotype appeared many times. The rearrangement uses TRBV3-1 and TRBJ2-1; possibly TRBD2 for D (5 bases). Per germline, CDR1 LGHDT and CDR2 YNNKEL (reference sequence). Trimming took 0 bases from V and 0 from J, leaving 9 bases between them. The CDR3 contains 16 residues. This CDR3 reads CASSQELASSYNEQFF. The CDR3 DNA is TGTGCCAGCAGCCAAGAGCTAGCCAGCTCCTACAATGAGCAGTTCTTC.

Ten or more counts support this clonotype. This rearrangement joins TRBV7-2 to TRBJ1-6, with a weak D call TRBD1 (5 bases). This CDR3 has 16 amino acids. Germline V CDR1 and CDR2: SGHTA, FQGNSA. The V end was cut by 10 bases, the J end by 7 bases, with 23 bases between. The CDR3 protein is CATSLRDELSNSPLHF. The CDR3 DNA reads TGTGCCACATCCCTCCGGGACGAACTTTCCAATTCACCCCTCCACTTT.

This chain joins TRBV27 and TRBJ2-2; the D gene is possibly TRBD1 (5 bases). V gave up 0 bases and J gave up 1 base, with 9 bases separating them. This CDR3 is built from 16 residues. Germline CDR1 reads MNHEY; CDR2 reads SMNVEV (reference sequence). The CDR3 coding sequence is TGTGCCAGCAGTTTATCCAGACAGCTGAACACCGGGGAGCTGTTTTTT. It is translated as CASSLSRQLNTGELFF.

This clonotype was seen at least ten times. The gene calls are TRBV6-5 and TRBJ1-6, with no clear D. The CDR3 contains 15 residues. V dropped 4 bases and J dropped 5 bases, with 12 bases sitting between them. Germline loops: CDR1 MNHEY, CDR2 SVGAGI. This CDR3 reads CASSSSTWNNSPLHF. The CDR3 DNA reads as TGTGCCAGCAGTTCTTCCACATGGAATAATTCACCCCTCCACTTT.

This clonotype occurred many times. The chain joins TRBV25-1 to TRBJ2-1, with 9 bases identical to TRBD1. This CDR3 region has 16 residues. Trimming took 4 bases from V and 3 from J; bases not matched to a gene: 7. Germline CDR1 reads MGHDK; CDR2 reads SYGVNS. CDR3 DNA sequence: TGTGCCAGCAGTGGGCGACAGGGGGTCCTCTACAATGAGCAGTTCTTC. As protein: CASSGRQGVLYNEQFF.

The V and J genes are TRBV5-1 and TRBJ2-2; D ambiguous. This CDR3 has 16 amino acids. Between the trimmed V and J ends, which lost 3 bases and 8 bases, there was a span of 20 bases. Germline values: CDR1 SGHRS, CDR2 YFSETQ. As DNA, the CDR3 is TGCGCCAGCAGCTCAAAGGCCGGGCCGAGTGGTGGGGAGCTGTTTTTT. The encoded protein is CASSSKAGPSGGELFF.

There are a few counts of this clonotype. The chain employs TRBV25-1 and TRBJ2-2; no clear D gene. The CDR3 has 12 residues. V lost 4 bases, J lost 7 bases, and 7 bases lay in between. The germline V gene encodes CDR1 MGHDK and CDR2 SYGVNS. CDR3 bases: TGTGCCAGCAGTGGTCCTGGCGGGGAGCTGTTTTTT. Protein sequence: CASSGPGGELFF.